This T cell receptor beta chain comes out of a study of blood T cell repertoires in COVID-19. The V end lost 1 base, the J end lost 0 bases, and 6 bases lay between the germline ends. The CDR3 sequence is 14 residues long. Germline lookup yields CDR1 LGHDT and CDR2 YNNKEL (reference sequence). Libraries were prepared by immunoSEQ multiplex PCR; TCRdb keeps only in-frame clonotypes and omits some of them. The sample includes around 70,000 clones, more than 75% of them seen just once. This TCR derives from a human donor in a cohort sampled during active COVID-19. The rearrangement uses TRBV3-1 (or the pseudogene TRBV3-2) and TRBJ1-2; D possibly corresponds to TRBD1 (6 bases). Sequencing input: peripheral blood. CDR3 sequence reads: CASSQAGANYGYTF. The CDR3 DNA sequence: TGTGCCAGCAGCCAAGCAGGGGCTAACTATGGCTACACCTTC.